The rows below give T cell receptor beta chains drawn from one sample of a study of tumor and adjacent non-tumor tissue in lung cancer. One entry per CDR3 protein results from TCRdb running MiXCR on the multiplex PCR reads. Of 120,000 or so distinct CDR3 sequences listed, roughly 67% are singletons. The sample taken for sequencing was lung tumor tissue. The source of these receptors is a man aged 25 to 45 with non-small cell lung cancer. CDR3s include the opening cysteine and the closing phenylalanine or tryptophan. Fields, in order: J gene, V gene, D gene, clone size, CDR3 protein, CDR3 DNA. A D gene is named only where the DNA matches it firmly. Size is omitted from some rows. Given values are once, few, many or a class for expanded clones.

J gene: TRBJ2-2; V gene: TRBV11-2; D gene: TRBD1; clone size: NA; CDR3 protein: CASRWDSRELFF; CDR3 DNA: TGTGCCAGCAGATGGGACAGCAGGGAGCTGTTTTTT
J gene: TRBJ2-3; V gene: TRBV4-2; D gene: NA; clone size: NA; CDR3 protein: CVSSQVQGPTDTQYF; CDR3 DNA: TGTGTCAGCAGTCAAGTACAGGGTCCTACAGATACGCAGTATTTT
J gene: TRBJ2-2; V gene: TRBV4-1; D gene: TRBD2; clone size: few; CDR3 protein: CASTLGTSGNAGELFF; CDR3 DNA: TGCGCCAGCACCCTAGGGACTAGCGGGAACGCCGGGGAGCTGTTTTTT
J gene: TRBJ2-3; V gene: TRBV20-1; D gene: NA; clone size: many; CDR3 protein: CSALPPLRTLTDTQYF; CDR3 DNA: TGCAGTGCTCTCCCCCCTCTACGTACACTCACAGATACGCAGTATTTT
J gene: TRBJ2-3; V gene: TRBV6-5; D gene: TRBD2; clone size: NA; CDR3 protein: CAIRTSGNSDTQYF; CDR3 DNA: TGTGCCATCAGGACTAGCGGGAATTCAGATACGCAGTATTTT
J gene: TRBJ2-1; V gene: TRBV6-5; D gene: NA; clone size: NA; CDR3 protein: CASSPHRLRSYNEQFF; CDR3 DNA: TGTGCCAGCAGTCCCCACCGACTTCGCTCCTACAATGAGCAGTTCTTC
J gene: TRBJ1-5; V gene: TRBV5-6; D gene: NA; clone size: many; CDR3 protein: CASSSLGNQPQHF; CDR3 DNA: TGTGCCAGCAGCTCTCTTGGCAATCAGCCCCAGCATTTT
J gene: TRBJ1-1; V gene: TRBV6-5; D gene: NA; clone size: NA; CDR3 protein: CASGAHDGYTEAFF; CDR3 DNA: TGTGCCAGCGGAGCCCACGACGGTTATACTGAAGCTTTCTTT
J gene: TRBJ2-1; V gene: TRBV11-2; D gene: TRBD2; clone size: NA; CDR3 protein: CASSFIPGGNNVQFF; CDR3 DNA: TGTGCCAGCAGCTTTATTCCGGGAGGGAATAATGTGCAGTTCTTT
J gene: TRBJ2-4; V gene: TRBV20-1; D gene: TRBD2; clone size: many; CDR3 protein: CSATPAGATNIQYF; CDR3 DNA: TGCAGTGCTACCCCAGCGGGGGCGACAAACATTCAGTACTTC
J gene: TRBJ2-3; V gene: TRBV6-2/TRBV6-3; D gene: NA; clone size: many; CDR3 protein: CASGRLDTQYF; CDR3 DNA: TGTGCCAGCGGACGCCTGGATACGCAGTATTTT
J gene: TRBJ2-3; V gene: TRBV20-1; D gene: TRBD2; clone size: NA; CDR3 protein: CSAVGGLALDMQYF; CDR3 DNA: TGCAGTGCAGTAGGCGGACTAGCTCTAGATATGCAGTATTTT
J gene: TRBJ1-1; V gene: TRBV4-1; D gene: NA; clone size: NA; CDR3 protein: CASSRNAQNTEAFF; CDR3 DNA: TGCGCCAGCAGCCGAAATGCCCAGAACACTGAAGCTTTCTTT
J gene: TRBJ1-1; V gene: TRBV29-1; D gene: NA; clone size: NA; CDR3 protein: CGVLGVGGVNTEAFF; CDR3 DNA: TGTGGCGTTTTGGGCGTCGGCGGGGTGAACACTGAAGCTTTCTTT
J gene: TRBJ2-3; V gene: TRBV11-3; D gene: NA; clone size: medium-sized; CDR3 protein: CASSREHTDTQYF; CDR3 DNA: TGTGCCAGCAGCCGTGAACACACAGATACGCAGTATTTT
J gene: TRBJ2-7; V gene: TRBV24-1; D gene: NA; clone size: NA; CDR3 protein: CATSDARGDIQAEQHF; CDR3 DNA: TGTGCCACCAGTGATGCTAGGGGGGACATCCAGGCCGAGCAGCACTTC
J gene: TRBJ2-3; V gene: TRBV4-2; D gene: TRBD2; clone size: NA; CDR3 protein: CTNSPAGTSGTDTQYF; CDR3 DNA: TGTACCAACAGTCCCGCCGGGACTAGTGGCACAGATACGCAGTATTTT
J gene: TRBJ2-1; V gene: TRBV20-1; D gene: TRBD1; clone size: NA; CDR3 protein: CSARDRSYYEQFF; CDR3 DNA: TGCAGTGCTAGGGACAGGTCCTACTATGAGCAGTTCTTC
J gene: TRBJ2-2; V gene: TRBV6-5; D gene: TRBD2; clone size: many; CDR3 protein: CASSYGLAGGPSTGELFF; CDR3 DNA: TGTGCCAGCAGTTACGGACTAGCGGGAGGGCCTAGCACCGGGGAGCTGTTTTTT
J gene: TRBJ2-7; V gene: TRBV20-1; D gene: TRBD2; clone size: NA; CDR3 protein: CGARDQGRGYEQYF; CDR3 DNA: TGCGGTGCTAGAGATCAAGGGCGGGGGTACGAGCAGTACTTC
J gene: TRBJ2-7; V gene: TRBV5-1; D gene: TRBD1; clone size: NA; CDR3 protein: CASSPGTVREQYF; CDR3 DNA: TGCGCCAGCAGCCCGGGGACAGTTCGTGAGCAGTACTTC
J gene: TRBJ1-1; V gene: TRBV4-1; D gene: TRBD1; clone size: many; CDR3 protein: CASSQTDRANTEAFF; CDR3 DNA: TGCGCCAGCAGCCAGACGGACAGGGCAAACACTGAAGCTTTCTTT
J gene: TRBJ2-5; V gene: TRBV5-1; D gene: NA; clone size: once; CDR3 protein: CASNPAGHQETQYF; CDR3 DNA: TGCGCCAGCAACCCAGCGGGTCACCAAGAGACCCAGTACTTC
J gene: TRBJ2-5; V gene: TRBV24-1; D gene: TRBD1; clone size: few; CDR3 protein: CATSDPLDRGLQETQYF; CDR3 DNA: TGTGCCACCAGTGACCCGTTGGACAGGGGGCTTCAAGAGACCCAGTACTTC
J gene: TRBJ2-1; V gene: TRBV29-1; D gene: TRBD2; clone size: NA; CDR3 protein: CSSGGASGLSKQFF; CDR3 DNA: TGCAGCTCCGGTGGGGCTAGCGGGCTCAGTAAGCAGTTCTTC
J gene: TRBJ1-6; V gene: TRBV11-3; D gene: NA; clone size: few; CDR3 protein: CASSQGFGDSQSPLHF; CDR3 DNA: TGTGCCAGCAGCCAGGGATTCGGGGACTCACAGTCACCCCTCCACTTT
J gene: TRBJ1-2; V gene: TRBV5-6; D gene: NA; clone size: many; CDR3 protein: CASSPGSGGRVGYTF; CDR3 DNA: TGTGCCAGCAGCCCCGGGTCGGGGGGGCGCGTCGGCTACACCTTC
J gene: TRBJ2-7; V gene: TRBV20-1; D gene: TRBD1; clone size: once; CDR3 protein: CSASDRVNEQYF; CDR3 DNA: TGCAGTGCTTCAGACAGGGTCAACGAACAGTACTTC
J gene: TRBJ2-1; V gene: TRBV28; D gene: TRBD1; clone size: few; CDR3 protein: CASSPSDRGDEQFF; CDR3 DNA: TGTGCCAGCAGTCCTTCAGACAGGGGCGATGAGCAGTTCTTC
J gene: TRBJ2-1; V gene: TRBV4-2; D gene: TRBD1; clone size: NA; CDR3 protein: CASSQEKGAWDEQFF; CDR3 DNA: TGTGCCAGCAGCCAAGAAAAGGGGGCGTGGGATGAGCAGTTCTTC
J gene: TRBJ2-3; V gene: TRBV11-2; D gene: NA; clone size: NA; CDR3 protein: CASSLAVGVVIDTQYF; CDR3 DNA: TGTGCCAGCAGCTTAGCCGTCGGCGTTGTAATAGATACGCAGTATTTT
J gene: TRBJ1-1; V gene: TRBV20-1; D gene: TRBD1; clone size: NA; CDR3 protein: CNGLPTGGGNEAFF; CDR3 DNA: TGCAATGGTCTCCCGACAGGGGGCGGCAATGAAGCTTTCTTT
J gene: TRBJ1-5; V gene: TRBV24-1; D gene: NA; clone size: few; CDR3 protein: CATSDRRKSNQPQHF; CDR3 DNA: TGTGCCACCAGTGATCGACGTAAAAGCAATCAGCCCCAGCATTTT
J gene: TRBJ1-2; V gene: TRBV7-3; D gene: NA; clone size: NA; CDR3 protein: CASNLTGGVLCGYTF; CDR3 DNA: TGTGCCAGCAACTTAACCGGCGGTGTCCTGTGTGGCTACACCTTC
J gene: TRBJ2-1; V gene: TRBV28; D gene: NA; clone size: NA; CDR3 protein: CASNSPIAEKSSYNEQIF; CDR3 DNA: TGTGCTAGCAATTCCCCCATAGCGGAGAAGAGCTCCTACAATGAGCAGATCTTC
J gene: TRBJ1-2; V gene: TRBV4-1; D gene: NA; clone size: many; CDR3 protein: CASSQDLGSGLYGYTF; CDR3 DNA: TGCGCCAGCAGCCAAGATCTGGGTTCGGGGCTCTATGGCTACACCTTC
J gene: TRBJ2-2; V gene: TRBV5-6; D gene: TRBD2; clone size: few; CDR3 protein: CASSQGLAGDTGELFF; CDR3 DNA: TGTGCCAGCAGCCAAGGACTAGCGGGAGACACCGGGGAGCTGTTTTTT
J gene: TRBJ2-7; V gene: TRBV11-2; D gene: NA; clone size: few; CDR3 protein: CASSPGLEYEQYF; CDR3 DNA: TGTGCCAGCAGCCCGGGACTGGAATACGAGCAGTACTTC
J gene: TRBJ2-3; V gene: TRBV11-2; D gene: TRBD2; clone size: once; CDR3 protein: CASSGGLAAGTDTWYF; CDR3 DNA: TGTGCCAGCAGCGGCGGACTAGCGGCCGGCACAGATACGTGGTATTTT
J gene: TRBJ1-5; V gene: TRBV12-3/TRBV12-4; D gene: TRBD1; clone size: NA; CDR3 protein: CPSSSGQGVQSQHF; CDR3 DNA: TGTCCCAGCAGTTCCGGACAGGGGGTTCAGTCCCAGCATTTT
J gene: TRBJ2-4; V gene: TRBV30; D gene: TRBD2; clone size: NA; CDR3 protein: CAWNLAGDIQYF; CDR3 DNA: TGTGCCTGGAACCTTGCGGGGGACATTCAGTACTTC
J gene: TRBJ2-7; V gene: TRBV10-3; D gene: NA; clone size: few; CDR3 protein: CAISTTDISYEQYF; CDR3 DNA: TGTGCCATCAGTACAACGGACATCTCCTACGAGCAGTACTTC
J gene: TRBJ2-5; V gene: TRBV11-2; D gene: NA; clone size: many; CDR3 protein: CASSPLPVGETQYF; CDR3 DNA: TGTGCCAGCAGCCCTCTGCCAGTGGGTGAGACCCAGTACTTC
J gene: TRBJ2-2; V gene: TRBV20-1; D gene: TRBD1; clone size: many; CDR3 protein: CSAHSGGGRELFF; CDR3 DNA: TGCAGTGCCCATTCAGGGGGCGGCCGGGAGCTGTTTTTT
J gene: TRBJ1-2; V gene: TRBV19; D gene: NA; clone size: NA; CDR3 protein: CASSIRGILYGYTF; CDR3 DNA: TGTGCCAGTAGTATTCGGGGGATACTCTATGGCTACACCTTC
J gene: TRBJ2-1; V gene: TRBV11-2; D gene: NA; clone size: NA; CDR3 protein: CASSFSSDSENEQFF; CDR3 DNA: TGTGCCAGCAGCTTCTCCAGCGATAGTGAGAATGAGCAGTTCTTC
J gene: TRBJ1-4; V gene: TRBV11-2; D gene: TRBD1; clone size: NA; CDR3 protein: CASSQGDSKKLFF; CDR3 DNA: TGTGCCAGTAGCCAGGGGGACAGCAAAAAACTGTTTTTT
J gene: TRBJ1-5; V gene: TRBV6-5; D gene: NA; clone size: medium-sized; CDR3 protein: CASRGLYSNQPQHF; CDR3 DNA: TGTGCCAGCAGGGGACTTTATAGCAATCAGCCCCAGCATTTT
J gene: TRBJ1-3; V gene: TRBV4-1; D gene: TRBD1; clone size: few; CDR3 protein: CASNRASGGSGNTIYF; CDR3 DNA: TGCGCCAGCAACCGAGCCTCAGGGGGCTCTGGAAACACCATATATTTT
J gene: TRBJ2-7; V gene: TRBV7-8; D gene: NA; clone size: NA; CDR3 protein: CASSIPARRYEQYF; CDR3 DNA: TGTGCCAGCAGCATACCGGCCAGGCGGTACGAGCAGTACTTC